The sequence of this T cell receptor (beta chain) was determined in a study of T cell responses to AZD1222 COVID-19 vaccine. Germline CDR1 reads SGHVS; CDR2 reads FNYEAQ. Germline trimming cut 1 base from V and 2 bases from J; bases unmatched to any gene: 7. The CDR3 runs 16 residues. Data came from immunoSEQ multiplex PCR; TCRdb stores just in-frame clones and leaves some out. Here the sample spans tens of thousands of clones, roughly 80% being singletons. The sequencing here drew on peripheral blood, taken on day 0 of AZD1222 vaccination. J is TRBJ1-2 and V is TRBV7-6; TRBD1 matches 7 bases. The source of this sequence is an adult in good health. CDR3 protein: CASSLVGGGQNYGYTF. The CDR3 DNA is TGTGCCAGCAGCTTAGTTGGTGGGGGACAGAACTATGGCTACACCTTC.